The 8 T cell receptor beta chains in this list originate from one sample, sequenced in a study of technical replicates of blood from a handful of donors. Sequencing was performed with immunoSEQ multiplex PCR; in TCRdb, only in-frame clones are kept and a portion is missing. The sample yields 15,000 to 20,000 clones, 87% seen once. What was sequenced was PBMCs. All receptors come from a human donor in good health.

DNA for the CDR3: TGTGCCAGCCAAGGGCGGGAGGGCGGCTACGAGCAGTACTTC. It yields the protein CASQGREGGYEQYF. The chain uses TRBV19 and TRBJ2-7, with TRBD2 matching 9 bases. Trimming at V came to 9 bases and at J to 3 bases, leaving 9 bases not matched to a gene. Germline assignment: CDR1 LNHDA and CDR2 SQIVND (reference sequence). The CDR3 is made up of 14 amino acids.

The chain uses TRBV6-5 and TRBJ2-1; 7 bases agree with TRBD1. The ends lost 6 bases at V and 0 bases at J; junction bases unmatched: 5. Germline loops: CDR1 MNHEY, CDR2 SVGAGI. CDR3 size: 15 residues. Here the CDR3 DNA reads TGTGCCAGCAGGCAGACAGGGAGCTCCTACAATGAGCAGTTCTTC. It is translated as CASRQTGSSYNEQFF.

CDR3 nucleotides: TGTGCCAGCAGCTCCGGGGGACAGGGATATAACTATGGCTACACCTTC. The encoded protein is CASSSGGQGYNYGYTF. The chain uses TRBV5-5 and TRBJ1-2; 9 bases fit TRBD1. There are 16 residues in the CDR3. V lost 3 bases, J lost 1 base, and 7 bases stayed unmatched. Germline loops: CDR1 SGHKS, CDR2 YYEKEE (reference sequence).

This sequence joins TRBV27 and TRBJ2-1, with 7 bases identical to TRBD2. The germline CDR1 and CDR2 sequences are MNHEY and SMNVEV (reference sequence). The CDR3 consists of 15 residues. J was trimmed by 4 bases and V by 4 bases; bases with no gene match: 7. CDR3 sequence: CASSSTGGGYNEQFF. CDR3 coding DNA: TGTGCCAGCAGTTCCACCGGGGGAGGGTACAATGAGCAGTTCTTC.

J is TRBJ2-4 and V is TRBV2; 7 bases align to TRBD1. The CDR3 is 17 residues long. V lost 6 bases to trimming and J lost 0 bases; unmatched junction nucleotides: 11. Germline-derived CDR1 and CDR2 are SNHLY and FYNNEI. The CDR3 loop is CASRPDRNRRAKNIQYF. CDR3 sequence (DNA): TGTGCCAGCAGACCGGACAGGAACAGGAGAGCCAAAAACATTCAGTACTTC. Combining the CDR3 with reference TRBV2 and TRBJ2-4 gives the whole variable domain EPEVTQTPSHQVTQMGQEVILRCVPISNHLYFYWYRQILGQKVEFLVSFYNNEISEKSEIFDDQFSVERPDGSNFTLKIRSTKLEDSAMYFCASRPDRNRRAKNIQYFGAGTRLSVL.

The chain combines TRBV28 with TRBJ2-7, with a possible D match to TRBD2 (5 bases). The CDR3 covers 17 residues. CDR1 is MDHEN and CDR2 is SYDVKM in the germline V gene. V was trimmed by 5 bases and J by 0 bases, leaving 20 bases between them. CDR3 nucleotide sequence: TGTGCCAGCAGTCCTATAAAACTACTGGACTCCTCCTACGAGCAGTACTTC. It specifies CASSPIKLLDSSYEQYF.

The CDR3 here is CASSLLAQTKLSSTDTQYF. DNA of the CDR3: TGTGCCAGCAGCTTACTAGCCCAAACCAAACTTTCTAGCACAGATACGCAGTATTTT. J is TRBJ2-3 and V is TRBV7-7; D perhaps matches TRBD2 (5 bases). The germline gives CDR1 SSHAT, CDR2 FNYEAQ (reference sequence). Between the trimmed V and J ends, which lost 2 bases and 0 bases, there was a span of 21 bases. This CDR3 comprises 19 residues.

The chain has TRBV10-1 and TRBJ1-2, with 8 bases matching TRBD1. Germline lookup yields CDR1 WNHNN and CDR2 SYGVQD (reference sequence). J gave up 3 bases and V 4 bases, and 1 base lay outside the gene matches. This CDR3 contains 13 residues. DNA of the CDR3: TGCGCCAGCAGTGCGACAGGGGACTATGGCTACACCTTC. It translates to CASSATGDYGYTF.